These 7 T cell receptor beta chains came from one sample sequenced in a study of radiotherapy plus CTLA-4 blockade in lung cancer. The data were produced by immunoSEQ multiplex PCR, yet TCRdb's version contains in-frame clones alone and is incomplete. The sample has more than 9,500 clones, 80% to 90% seen once. The input for sequencing was peripheral blood, taken from a patient treated with radiotherapy plus ipilimumab. The receptors were sampled from a human donor with non-small cell lung cancer that progressed on radiotherapy plus ipilimumab.

V usage is TRBV2 and J usage is TRBJ1-5; tentatively, D is TRBD1 (5 bases). Germline values: CDR1 SNHLY, CDR2 FYNNEI. CDR3 length: 19 amino acids. Trimming shortened V by 6 bases and J by 0 bases, and 24 bases separated the two germline ends. CDR3 residues: CASSPTPWGETTSNQPQHF. The CDR3 DNA reads TGTGCCAGCAGCCCGACACCTTGGGGGGAGACTACTAGCAATCAGCCCCAGCATTTT.

The chain employs TRBV11-3 and TRBJ2-7; TRBD2 matches 8 bases. Germline trimming cut 0 bases from V and 3 bases from J; bases unmatched to any gene: 4. The germline gives CDR1 SGHNT, CDR2 YENEEA. This CDR3 is 15 amino acids long. CDR3 bases: TGTGCCAGCAGCTTAGATACTAGCGGATACTACGAGCAGTACTTC. Protein: CASSLDTSGYYEQYF.

In the case of this clone: One end of the junction does not line up with germline, which may come from a read error. Other nucleotide sequences in the sample specify the same CDR3. The chain carries TRBV7-3 and TRBJ2-1; 9 nucleotides agree with TRBD2. CDR3 length: 15 amino acids. Germline V CDR1 and CDR2: SGHTA, FQGTGA. CDR3 bases: TGTGCCAGTAGCTTGGGACTAGCTTCGAGAAATGAGCAGTTCTTC. Amino acid sequence: CASSLGLASRNEQFF. Full variable domain (outside the CDR3, taken from reference TRBV7-3 and TRBJ2-1): GAGVSQTPSNKVTEKGKYVELRCDPISGHTALYWYRQSLGQGPEFLIYFQGTGAADDSGLPNDRFFAVRPEGSVSTLKIQRTERGDSAVYLCASSLGLASRNEQFFGPGTRLTVL.

The CDR3 DNA follows: TGTGCCAGCAGTGAATTTTTGGGCAGGTATAGCAATCAGCCCCAGCATTTT. This sequence encodes CASSEFLGRYSNQPQHF. The chain links TRBV2 to TRBJ1-5; D is undetermined. The CDR3 has 17 residues. CDR1 SNHLY and CDR2 FYNNEI come from the germline V gene. V lost 2 bases, J lost 0 bases, and 14 bases lay in between. The whole variable domain, filled in from reference TRBV2 and TRBJ1-5, reads EPEVTQTPSHQVTQMGQEVILRCVPISNHLYFYWYRQILGQKVEFLVSFYNNEISEKSEIFDDQFSVERPDGSNFTLKIRSTKLEDSAMYFCASSEFLGRYSNQPQHFGDGTRLSIL.

In its sample, this clone was seen a few times. The V call is TRBV27, the J call TRBJ1-5; D is unresolved. Trimming stripped 6 bases from V and 4 bases from J, with 16 bases between. Germline values: CDR1 MNHEY, CDR2 SMNVEV (reference sequence). CDR3 size: 15 residues. The CDR3 DNA is TGTGCCAGCAGCCCCCGCAAAGGGTGGAATCAGCCCCAGCATTTT. Encoded protein: CASSPRKGWNQPQHF.

The rearrangement uses TRBV19 and TRBJ1-4; D remains ambiguous. Germline V CDR1 and CDR2: LNHDA, SQIVND (reference sequence). The CDR3 has 12 residues. Trimming stripped 2 bases from V and 11 bases from J, with 9 bases between. CDR3 DNA: TGTGCCAGTAGTATACAGAATGCCAAACTGTTTTTT. This sequence encodes CASSIQNAKLFF.

V usage is TRBV27 and J usage is TRBJ2-7, with 8 bases fitting TRBD2. This CDR3 is built from 15 residues. CDR1 is MNHEY, CDR2 SMNVEV, per germline (reference sequence). The V segment lost 2 bases and the J segment 3 bases; nucleotides outside the gene matches: 6. The CDR3: CASSLMAGGFYEQYF. As DNA, the CDR3 is TGTGCCAGCAGTTTAATGGCGGGGGGCTTCTACGAGCAGTACTTC.